The entry below describes one T cell receptor beta chain. Measured with immunoSEQ multiplex PCR; TCRdb has only the in-frame clones, and not every one. The sample has 160,000 or so clones, about 94% seen once. The sample originates from a study of control samples from healthy donors and cancer patients. The CDR3 length is 18 residues. Germline V lookup: CDR1 LNHDA, CDR2 SQIVND (reference sequence). The trim removed 5 bases at V and 0 bases at J, leaving 5 bases unmatched. The receptor was isolated from a woman between 35 and 50 years old in good health. J is TRBJ2-6 and V is TRBV19, with 12 positions matching TRBD2. Sample: blood. The CDR3 DNA reads TGTGCCAGTAGTCTACAGACTAGCGGGAGCTCTGGGGCCAACGTCCTGACTTTC. This gives the protein CASSLQTSGSSGANVLTF.